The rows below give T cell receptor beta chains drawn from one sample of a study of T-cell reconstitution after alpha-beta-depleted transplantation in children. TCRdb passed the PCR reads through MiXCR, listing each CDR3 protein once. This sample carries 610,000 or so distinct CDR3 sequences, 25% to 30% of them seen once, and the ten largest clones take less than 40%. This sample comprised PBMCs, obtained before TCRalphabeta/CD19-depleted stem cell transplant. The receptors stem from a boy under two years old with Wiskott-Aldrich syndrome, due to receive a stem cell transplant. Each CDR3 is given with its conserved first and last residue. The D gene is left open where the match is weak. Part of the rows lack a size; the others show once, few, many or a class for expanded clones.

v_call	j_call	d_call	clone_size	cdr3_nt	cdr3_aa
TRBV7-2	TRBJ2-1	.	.	TGTGCCAGCAGCTTAATACGGGAGCTTAGCCATGAGCAGTTCTTC	CASSLIRELSHEQFF
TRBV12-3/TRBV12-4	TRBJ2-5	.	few	TGTGCCAGCAGTTTAGTGTGCCAAGAGACCCAGTACTTC	CASSLVCQETQYF
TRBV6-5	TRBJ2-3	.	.	TGTGCCAGCAGTTACTTGGCGGGAAGGAGCACAGATACGCAGTATTTT	CASSYLAGRSTDTQYF
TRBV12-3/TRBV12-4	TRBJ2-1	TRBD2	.	TGTGCCAGCAGGACTAGCGTCCATGAGCAGTTCTTC	CASRTSVHEQFF
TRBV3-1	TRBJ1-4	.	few	TGTGCCAGCAGCCGTCGAACCCCAGGCCGGGGCGAAAAACTGTTTTTT	CASSRRTPGRGEKLFF
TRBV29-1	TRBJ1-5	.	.	TGCAGCGTTGGTCCTGGAGGGGTGAGCAATCAGCCCCAGCATTTT	CSVGPGGVSNQPQHF
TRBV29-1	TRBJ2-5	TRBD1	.	TGCAGCGTCGGGACAGGGTGGCAAGAGACCCAGTACTTC	CSVGTGWQETQYF
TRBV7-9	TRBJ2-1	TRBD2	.	TGTGCCAGCAGCTCTTCTAGCGGGCCCTACAATGAGCAGTTCTTC	CASSSSSGPYNEQFF
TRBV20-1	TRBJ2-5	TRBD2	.	TGCAGTGCTACCTTAGCGGGAGGGGGGGAGACCCAGTACTTC	CSATLAGGGETQYF
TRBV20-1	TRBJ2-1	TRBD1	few	TGCAGTGCCGTAGGACAGGAACTCTACAATGAGCAGTTCTTC	CSAVGQELYNEQFF
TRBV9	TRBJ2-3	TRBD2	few	TGTGCCAGCAGCGGAGGAATAGCGGGATACACAGATACGCAGTATTTT	CASSGGIAGYTDTQYF
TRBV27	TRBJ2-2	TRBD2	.	TGTGCCAGCAGTTTATCCAGCGGGGTCACCGGGGAGCTGTTTTTT	CASSLSSGVTGELFF
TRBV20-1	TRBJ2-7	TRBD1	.	TGCAGTGCTCAGCAGGGGGCCTACGAGCAGTACTTC	CSAQQGAYEQYF
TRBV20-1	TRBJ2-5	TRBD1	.	TGCAGTGCTAGAGGAGACAGGGGATCCCAAGAGACCCAGTACTTC	CSARGDRGSQETQYF
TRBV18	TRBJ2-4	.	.	TGTGCCAGCTCACCACTTCCAGGACGAGCCAAAAACATTCAGTACTTC	CASSPLPGRAKNIQYF
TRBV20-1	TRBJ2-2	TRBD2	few	TGCGGACGGACTAGCGGGCTAACCGGGGAGCTGTTTTTT	CGRTSGLTGELFF
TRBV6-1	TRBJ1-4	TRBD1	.	TGTGCCAGCAGTGGGACAGGGCGCCATGAAAAACTGTTTTTT	CASSGTGRHEKLFF
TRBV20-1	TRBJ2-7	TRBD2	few	TGCAGCTCCCCTTCATACGGGGGGGAGCAGTACTTC	CSSPSYGGEQYF
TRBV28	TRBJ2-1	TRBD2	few	TGTGCCAGCACCCTGGGACTAGCGAGGGACTACAATGAGCAGTTCTTC	CASTLGLARDYNEQFF
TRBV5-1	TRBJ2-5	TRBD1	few	TGCGCCAGCAGCTTGGACGGGACAGAATACCAAGAGACCCAGTACTTC	CASSLDGTEYQETQYF
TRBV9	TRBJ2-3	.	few	TGTGCCAGCAGCGTAGCCAGCCTTGGCACAGATACGCAGTATTTT	CASSVASLGTDTQYF
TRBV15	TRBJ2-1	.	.	TGTGCCACCAGTAGGGCCGATGAGCAGTTCTTC	CATSRADEQFF
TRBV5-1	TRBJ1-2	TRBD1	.	TGCGCCAGCAGCGAACGTCCGGGGACAGAGGATGGCTACACCTTC	CASSERPGTEDGYTF
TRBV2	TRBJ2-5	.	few	TGTGCCAGCTCCGTGGGCTCGGGGAGGGAGACCCAGTACTTC	CASSVGSGRETQYF